Presented here are 6 T cell receptor beta chains from one specimen sequenced in a study of shared clonotypes between healthy human individuals. Naive CD8 cells lacked CD45RO, underwent positive selection for CCR7 and left out terminally differentiated effector memory CD45RA+ cells. Libraries were prepared by immunoSEQ multiplex PCR; TCRdb keeps only in-frame clonotypes and omits some of them. Of more than 600,000 clones listed, under 95% were seen once; the top ten hold about 24%. Sequencing input: naive CD8+ T cells sorted from blood. All receptors derive from a man aged 25-45 years in good health.

This sequence joins TRBV30 and TRBJ2-7; D is unclear. V was cut by 3 bases and J by 1 base, with 10 bases left in between. The germline CDR1 and CDR2 sequences are GTSNPN and SVGIG (reference sequence). The CDR3 sequence is 13 residues long. The CDR3 protein is CAWSKSLSYEQYF. In DNA, the CDR3 is TGTGCCTGGAGCAAATCCCTTTCCTACGAGCAGTACTTC.

A single count supports this clone. The chain links TRBV5-1 to TRBJ2-7, with 11 nucleotides matching TRBD2. The CDR3 spans 15 residues. V shed 0 bases and J 2 bases; nucleotides not matched to a gene: 1. Germline V gene sequence: CDR1 SGHRS, CDR2 YFSETQ. CDR3 in DNA: TGCGCCAGCAGCTTGGAACTAGCGGGGGCCTACGAGCAGTACTTC. Amino acid sequence: CASSLELAGAYEQYF.

The chain has TRBV12-5 and TRBJ2-3; D may match TRBD1 or TRBD2 (5 bases each). The germline gives CDR1 LGHNT, CDR2 FRNRAP. V was trimmed by 5 bases and J by 2 bases, leaving 11 bases between them. The CDR3 is 14 residues long. The CDR3 DNA reads as TGTGCTAGTGGTATCGGGACCAACACAGATACGCAGTATTTT. This gives the protein CASGIGTNTDTQYF. Full variable domain (rest looked up from reference TRBV12-5 and TRBJ2-3): DARVTQTPRHKVTEMGQEVTMRCQPILGHNTVFWYRQTMMQGLELLAYFRNRAPLDDSGMPKDRFSAEMPDATLATLKIQPSEPRDSAVYFCASGIGTNTDTQYFGPGTRLTVL.

The chain uses TRBV15 and TRBJ2-3; a weak D match, TRBD1 (6 bases). V lost 6 bases and J 2 bases, leaving 18 bases between the germline ends. Germline CDR1 reads LNHNV; CDR2 reads YYDKDF (reference sequence). The CDR3 is 16 residues long. CDR3 protein: CATSTGEGVITDTQYF. CDR3 DNA sequence: TGTGCCACCAGTACCGGTGAGGGGGTGATCACAGATACGCAGTATTTT.

The genes are TRBV12-5 and TRBJ2-5; 7 bases are a match to TRBD1. Germline V gene sequence: CDR1 LGHNT, CDR2 FRNRAP. The V gene end was trimmed by 4 bases and the J gene end by 4 bases; junction bases not matched to a gene: 0. The length of the CDR3 is 12 residues. This CDR3 reads CASGWTGETQYF. The CDR3, as DNA: TGTGCTAGTGGTTGGACAGGAGAGACCCAGTACTTC.

The V gene is TRBV27, the J gene TRBJ2-1, with D perhaps given as TRBD1 or TRBD2 (5 bases each). From germline, CDR1 is MNHEY and CDR2 SMNVEV (reference sequence). V lost 5 bases to trimming and J lost 6 bases, with 20 bases between them. The CDR3 consists of 16 residues. CDR3 residues: CASSDRDRARGNEQFF. The CDR3 nucleotides are TGTGCCAGCAGTGACCGGGACCGAGCTCGGGGCAATGAGCAGTTCTTC.